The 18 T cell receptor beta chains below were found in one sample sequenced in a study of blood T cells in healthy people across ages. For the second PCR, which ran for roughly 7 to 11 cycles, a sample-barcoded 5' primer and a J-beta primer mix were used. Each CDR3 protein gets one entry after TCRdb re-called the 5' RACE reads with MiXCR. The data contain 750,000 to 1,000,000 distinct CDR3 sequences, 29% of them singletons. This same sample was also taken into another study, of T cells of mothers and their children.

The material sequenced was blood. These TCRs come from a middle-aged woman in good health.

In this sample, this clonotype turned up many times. This CDR3 reads CASSLAEDFEQYF. CDR3 DNA sequence: TGTGCCAGCAGCTTGGCCGAGGACTTTGAGCAGTACTTC. The chain carries TRBV5-6 and TRBJ2-7, with D maybe TRBD2 (5 bases). Germline assignment: CDR1 SGHDT and CDR2 YYEEEE. The V end lost 0 bases, the J end lost 7 bases, and 11 bases lay between the germline ends. CDR3 size: 13 residues.

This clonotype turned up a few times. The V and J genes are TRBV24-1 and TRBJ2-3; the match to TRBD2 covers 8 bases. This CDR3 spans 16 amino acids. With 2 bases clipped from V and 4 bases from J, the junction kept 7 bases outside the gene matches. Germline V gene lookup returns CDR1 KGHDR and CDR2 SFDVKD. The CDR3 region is CATSDWASGRSDTQYF. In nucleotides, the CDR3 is TGTGCCACCAGTGATTGGGCTAGCGGGCGCTCAGATACGCAGTATTTT.

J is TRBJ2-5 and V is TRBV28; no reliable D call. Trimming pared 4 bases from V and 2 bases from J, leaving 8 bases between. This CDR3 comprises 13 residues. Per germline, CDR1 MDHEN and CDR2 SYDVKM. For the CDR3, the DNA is TGTGCCAGCAGTTCCGCCTTACAAGAGACCCAGTACTTC. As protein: CASSSALQETQYF.

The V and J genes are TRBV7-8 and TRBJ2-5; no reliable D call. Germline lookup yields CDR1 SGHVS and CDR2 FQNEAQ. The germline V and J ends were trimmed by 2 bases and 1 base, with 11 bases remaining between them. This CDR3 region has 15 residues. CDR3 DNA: TGTGCCAGCAGCTTACCGGACCGGACCCAAGAGACCCAGTACTTC. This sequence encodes CASSLPDRTQETQYF.

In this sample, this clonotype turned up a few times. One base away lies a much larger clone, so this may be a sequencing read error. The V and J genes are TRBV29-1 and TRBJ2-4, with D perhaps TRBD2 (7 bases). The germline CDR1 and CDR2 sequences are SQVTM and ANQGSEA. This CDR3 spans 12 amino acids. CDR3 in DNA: TGCAGTGAGGGGGGGGGCTACAATGAGCAGTACTTC. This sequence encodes CSEGGGYNEQYF.

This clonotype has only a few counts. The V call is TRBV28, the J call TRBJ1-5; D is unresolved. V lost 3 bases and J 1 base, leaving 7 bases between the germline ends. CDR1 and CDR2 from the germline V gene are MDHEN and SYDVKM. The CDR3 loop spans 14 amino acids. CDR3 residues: CASSFHGSNQPQHF. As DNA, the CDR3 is TGTGCCAGCAGTTTTCATGGAAGCAATCAGCCCCAGCATTTT.

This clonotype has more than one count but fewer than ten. The CDR3 loop reads CASSLWASGGSQETQYF. The CDR3, as DNA: TGTGCCAGCAGTTTATGGGCTAGCGGGGGGTCCCAAGAGACCCAGTACTTC. The gene calls are TRBV28 and TRBJ2-5; 11 nucleotides line up with TRBD2. From germline, CDR1 is MDHEN and CDR2 SYDVKM. Trimming cost V 0 bases and J 1 base; bases outside gene matches: 4. This CDR3 region has 17 residues.

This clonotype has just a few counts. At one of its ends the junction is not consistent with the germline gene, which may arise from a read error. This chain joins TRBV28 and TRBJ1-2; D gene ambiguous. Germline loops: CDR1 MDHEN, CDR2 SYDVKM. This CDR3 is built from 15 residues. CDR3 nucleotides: TGTGCCAGCAGTGCCGGACTCCTAGCTAACTATGACTACACCTTC. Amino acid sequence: CASSAGLLANYDYTF.

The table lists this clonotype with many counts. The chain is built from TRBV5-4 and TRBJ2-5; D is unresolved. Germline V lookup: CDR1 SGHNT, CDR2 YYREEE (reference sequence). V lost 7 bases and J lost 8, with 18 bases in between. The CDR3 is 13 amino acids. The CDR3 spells CASHTPESETQYF. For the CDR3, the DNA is TGTGCCAGCCACACCCCGGAGTCCGAAACCCAGTACTTC.

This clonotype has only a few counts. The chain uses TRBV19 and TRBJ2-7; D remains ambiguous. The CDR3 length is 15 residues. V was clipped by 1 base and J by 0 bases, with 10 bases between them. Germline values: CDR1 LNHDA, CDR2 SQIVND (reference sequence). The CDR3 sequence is CASSIGTAPSYEQYF. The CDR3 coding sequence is TGTGCCAGTAGTATAGGGACGGCACCCTCCTACGAGCAGTACTTC.

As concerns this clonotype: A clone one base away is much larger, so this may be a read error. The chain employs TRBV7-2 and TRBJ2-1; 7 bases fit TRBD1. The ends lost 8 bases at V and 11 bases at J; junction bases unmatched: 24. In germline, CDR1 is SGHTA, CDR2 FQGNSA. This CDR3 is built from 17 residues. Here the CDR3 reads CASRSNRVQGPTGKQFF. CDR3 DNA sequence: TGTGCCAGCCGATCGAATCGTGTACAGGGGCCGACAGGTAAGCAGTTCTTC.

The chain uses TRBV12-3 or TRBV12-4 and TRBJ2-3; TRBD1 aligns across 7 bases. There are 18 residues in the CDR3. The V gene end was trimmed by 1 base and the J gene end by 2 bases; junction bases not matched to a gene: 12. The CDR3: CASSLGRQGFMPTDTQYF. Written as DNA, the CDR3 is TGTGCCAGCAGTTTAGGAAGACAGGGCTTCATGCCCACAGATACGCAGTATTTT.

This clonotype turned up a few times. The chain's CDR3 is CASSLLRDHEQYF. DNA for the CDR3: TGTGCCAGCAGTTTACTCAGGGACCACGAGCAGTACTTC. The chain joins TRBV28 to TRBJ2-4; D could derive from TRBD1 or TRBD2 (5 bases each). The closer fit of TRBJ2-7 to the DNA end suggests the J call may be wrong. The CDR3 consists of 13 residues. In germline, CDR1 is MDHEN, CDR2 SYDVKM.

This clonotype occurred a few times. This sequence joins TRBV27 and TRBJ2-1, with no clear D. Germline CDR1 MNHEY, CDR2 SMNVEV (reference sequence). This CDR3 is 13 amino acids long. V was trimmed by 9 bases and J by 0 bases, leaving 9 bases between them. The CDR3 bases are TGTGCCAGTGCTGTTAGCTCCTACAATGAGCAGTTCTTC. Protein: CASAVSSYNEQFF.

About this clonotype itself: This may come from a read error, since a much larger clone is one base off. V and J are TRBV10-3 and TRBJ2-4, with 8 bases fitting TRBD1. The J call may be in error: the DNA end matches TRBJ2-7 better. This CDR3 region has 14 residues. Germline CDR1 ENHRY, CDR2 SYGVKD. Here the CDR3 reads CAISDPGTGCEQYF. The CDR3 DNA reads TGTGCCATCAGTGACCCCGGGACAGGTTGCGAGCAGTACTTC.

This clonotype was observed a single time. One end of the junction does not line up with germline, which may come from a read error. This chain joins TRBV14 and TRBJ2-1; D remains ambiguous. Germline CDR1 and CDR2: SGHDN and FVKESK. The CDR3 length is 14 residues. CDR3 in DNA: TGTGCCAGCAGCGCGAGTGGGTCCTACAATGAGCGGTTCTTC. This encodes CASSASGSYNERFF.

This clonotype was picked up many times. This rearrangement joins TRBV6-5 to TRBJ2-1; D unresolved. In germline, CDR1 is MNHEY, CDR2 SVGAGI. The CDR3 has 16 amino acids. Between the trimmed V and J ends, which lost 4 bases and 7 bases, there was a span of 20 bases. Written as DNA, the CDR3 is TGTGCCAGCAGTTCCAGAGCTGGTTTGGACGGAAATGAGCAGTTCTTC. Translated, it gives CASSSRAGLDGNEQFF.

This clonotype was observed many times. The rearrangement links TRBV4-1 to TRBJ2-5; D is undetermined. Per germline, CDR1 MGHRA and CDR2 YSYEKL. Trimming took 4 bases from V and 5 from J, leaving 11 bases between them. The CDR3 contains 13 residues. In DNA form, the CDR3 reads TGCGCCAGCAGCCCGGTGGTGTGGGAGACCCAGTACTTC. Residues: CASSPVVWETQYF.